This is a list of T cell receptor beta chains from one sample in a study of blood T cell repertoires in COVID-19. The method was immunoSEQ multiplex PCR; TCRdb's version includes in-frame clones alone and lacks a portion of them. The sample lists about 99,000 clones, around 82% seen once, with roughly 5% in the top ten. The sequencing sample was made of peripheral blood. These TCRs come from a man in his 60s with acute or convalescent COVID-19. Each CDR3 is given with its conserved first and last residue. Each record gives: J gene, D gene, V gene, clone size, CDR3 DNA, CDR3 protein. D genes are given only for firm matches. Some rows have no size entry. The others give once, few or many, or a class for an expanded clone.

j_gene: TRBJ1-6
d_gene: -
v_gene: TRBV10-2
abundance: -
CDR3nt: TGCGCCAGCAGTGAAATGAGAGGGTCTTCACCCCTCCACTTT
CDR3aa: CASSEMRGSSPLHF

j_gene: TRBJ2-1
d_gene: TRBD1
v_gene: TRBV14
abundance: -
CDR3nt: TGTGCCAGCAGCCAAATTACAGGGGGGCATGAGCAGTTCTTC
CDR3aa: CASSQITGGHEQFF

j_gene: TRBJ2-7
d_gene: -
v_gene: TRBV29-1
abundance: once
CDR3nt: TGCAGCGCCTCAGGGGACGAGCAGTACTTC
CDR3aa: CSASGDEQYF

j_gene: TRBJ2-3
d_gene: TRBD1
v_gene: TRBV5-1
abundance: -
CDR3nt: TGCGCCAGCAGCTGGACAGGGAGCACAGATACGCAGTATTTT
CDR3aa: CASSWTGSTDTQYF

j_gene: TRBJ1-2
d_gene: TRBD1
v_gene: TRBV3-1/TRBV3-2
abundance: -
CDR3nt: TGTGCCAGCAGCCAAGACAGGGGGGGCTACACCTTC
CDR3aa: CASSQDRGGYTF

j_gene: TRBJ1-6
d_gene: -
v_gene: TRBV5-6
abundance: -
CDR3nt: TGTGCCAGCAGCTTGTATCAGGGGCGTTCGCGGAATTCACCCCTCCACTTT
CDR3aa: CASSLYQGRSRNSPLHF

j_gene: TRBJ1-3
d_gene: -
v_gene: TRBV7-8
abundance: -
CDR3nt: TGTGCCAGCAGCTTAGGCACAGGGAACTTGGGAAACACCATATATTTT
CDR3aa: CASSLGTGNLGNTIYF

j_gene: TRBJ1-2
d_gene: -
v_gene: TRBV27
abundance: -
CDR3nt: TGTGCCAGCAAGGACAAGGGCTATGGCTACACCTTC
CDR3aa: CASKDKGYGYTF

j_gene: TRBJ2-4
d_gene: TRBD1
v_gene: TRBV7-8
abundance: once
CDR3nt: TGTGCCAGCAGCTTACAGGGGGCTGGGAACATTCAGTACTTC
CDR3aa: CASSLQGAGNIQYF

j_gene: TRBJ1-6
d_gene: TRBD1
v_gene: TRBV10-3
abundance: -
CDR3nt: TGTGCCATCAGTGTCGGACAGGGGGCTTCACCCCTCCACTTT
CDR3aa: CAISVGQGASPLHF

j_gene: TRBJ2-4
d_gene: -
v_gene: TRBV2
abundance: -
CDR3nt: TGTGCCAGCAGGGGGGGGCTAGCCAAAAACATTCAGTACTTC
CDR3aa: CASRGGLAKNIQYF

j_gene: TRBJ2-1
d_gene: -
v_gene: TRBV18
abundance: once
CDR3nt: TGTGCCAGCTCCCGGAGCGGCGGGGATGAGCAGTTCTTC
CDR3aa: CASSRSGGDEQFF

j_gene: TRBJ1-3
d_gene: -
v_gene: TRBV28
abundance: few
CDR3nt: TGTGCCAGCAGTACAGGAGTCTCTGGAAACACCATATATTTT
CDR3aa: CASSTGVSGNTIYF

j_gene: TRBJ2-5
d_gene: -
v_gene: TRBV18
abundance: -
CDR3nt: TGTGCCAGCTCACGGGCAGGAGGGTCACAAGAGACCCAGTACTTC
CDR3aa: CASSRAGGSQETQYF

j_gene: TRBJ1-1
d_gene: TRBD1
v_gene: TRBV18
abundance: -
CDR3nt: TGTGCCAGCTCGGAAGACAGGGGGAACACTGAAGCTTTCTTT
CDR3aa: CASSEDRGNTEAFF

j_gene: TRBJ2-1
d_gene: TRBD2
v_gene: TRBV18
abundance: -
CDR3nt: TGTGCCAGCTCACCTTTACTAGCGGGAGTAAAGAATGAGCAGTTCTTC
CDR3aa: CASSPLLAGVKNEQFF

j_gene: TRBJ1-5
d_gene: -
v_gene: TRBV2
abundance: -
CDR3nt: TGTGCCAGCAGTGAAATTTCAAGCAATCAGCCCCAGCATTTT
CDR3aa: CASSEISSNQPQHF

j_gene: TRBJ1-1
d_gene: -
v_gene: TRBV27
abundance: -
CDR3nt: TGTGCCAGCAGTTTCGCGGAGAACACTGAAGCTTTCTTT
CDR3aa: CASSFAENTEAFF

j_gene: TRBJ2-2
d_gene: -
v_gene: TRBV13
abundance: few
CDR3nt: TGTGCCAGCAGCTTACCAGTAACCGGGGAGCTGTTTTTT
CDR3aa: CASSLPVTGELFF

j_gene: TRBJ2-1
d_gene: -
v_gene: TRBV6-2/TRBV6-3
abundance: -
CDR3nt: TGTGCCAGCAGTTCAGGCTTGTACAATGAGCAGTTCTTC
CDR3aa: CASSSGLYNEQFF

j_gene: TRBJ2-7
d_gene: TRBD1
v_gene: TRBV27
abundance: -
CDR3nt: TGTGCCAGCAGGATGCCGGGACAGGGGACTTACGAGCAGTACTTC
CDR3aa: CASRMPGQGTYEQYF

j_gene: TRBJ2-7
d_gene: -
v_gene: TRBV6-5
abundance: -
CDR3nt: TGTGCCAGCTTGTCCGGGAATGAGGACGAGCAGTACTTC
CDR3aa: CASLSGNEDEQYF

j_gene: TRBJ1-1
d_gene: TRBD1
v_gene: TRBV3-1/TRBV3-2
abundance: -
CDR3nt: TGTGCCAGCAGCCCGGGACAGATGAACACTGAAGCTTTCTTT
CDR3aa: CASSPGQMNTEAFF

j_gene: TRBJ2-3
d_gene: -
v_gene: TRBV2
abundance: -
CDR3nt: TGTGCCAGCAAAATGACAGGAGGAGATACGCAGTATTTT
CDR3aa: CASKMTGGDTQYF

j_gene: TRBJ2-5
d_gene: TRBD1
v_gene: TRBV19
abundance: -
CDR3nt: TGTGCCAGTAGGCATTCCGCCTTAATTGACAGGGGGCGCCGGGAGACCCAGTACTTC
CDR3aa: CASRHSALIDRGRRETQYF

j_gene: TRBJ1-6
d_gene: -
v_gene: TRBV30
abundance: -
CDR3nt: TGTGCCTGGAGTGTAAACAGGACTGTCAGGGTCCGCCAAGGGACTAGCTCCTATAATTCACCCCTCCACTTT
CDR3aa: CAWSVNRTVRVRQGTSSYNSPLHF

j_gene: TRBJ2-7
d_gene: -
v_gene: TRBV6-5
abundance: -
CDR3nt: TGTGCCAGCAGTTACCCTACAGGGAACGCCTACGAGCAGTACTTC
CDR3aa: CASSYPTGNAYEQYF

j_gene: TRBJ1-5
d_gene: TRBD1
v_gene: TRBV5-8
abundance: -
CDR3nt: TGTGCCAGCAGCTTGGGACAGGGGGCTCGGTATCAGCCCCAGCATTTT
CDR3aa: CASSLGQGARYQPQHF

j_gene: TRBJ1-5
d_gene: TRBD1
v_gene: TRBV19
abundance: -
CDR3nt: TGTGCCAGTAGCGGAATGACAGGGTTCGGCAATCAGCCCCAGCATTTT
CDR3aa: CASSGMTGFGNQPQHF

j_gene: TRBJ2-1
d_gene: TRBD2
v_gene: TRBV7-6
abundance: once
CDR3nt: TGTGCCAGCAGCTTAGGTGCTGCGGGAGGAATCAGGAACTACAATGAGCAGTTCTTC
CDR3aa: CASSLGAAGGIRNYNEQFF

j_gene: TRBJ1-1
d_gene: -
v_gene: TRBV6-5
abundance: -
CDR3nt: TGTGCCAGCAGTTACTCGCGGCGGAACACTGAAGCTTTCTTT
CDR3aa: CASSYSRRNTEAFF

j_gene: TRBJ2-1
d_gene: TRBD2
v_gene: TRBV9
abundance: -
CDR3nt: TGTGCCAGCAGCGTAGGCGATAGCGGGGGAAATGAGCAGTTCTTC
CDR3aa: CASSVGDSGGNEQFF

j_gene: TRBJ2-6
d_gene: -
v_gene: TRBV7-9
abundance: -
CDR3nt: TGTGCCAGCGGCACAGGGAAATCTGGGGCCAACGTCCTGACTTTC
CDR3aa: CASGTGKSGANVLTF

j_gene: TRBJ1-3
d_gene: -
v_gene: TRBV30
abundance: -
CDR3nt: TGTGCCTGGAGCCCTCGGACATTCTCTGGAAACACCATATATTTT
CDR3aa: CAWSPRTFSGNTIYF

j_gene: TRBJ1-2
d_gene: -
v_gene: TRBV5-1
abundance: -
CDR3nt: TGCGCCAGCAGCTCAACCTTCGGGTATGGCTACACCTTC
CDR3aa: CASSSTFGYGYTF

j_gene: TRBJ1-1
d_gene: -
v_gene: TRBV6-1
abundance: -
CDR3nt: TGTGCCAGCAGTGAACTCGGGGTGAGGAACACTGAAGCTTTCTTT
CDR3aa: CASSELGVRNTEAFF

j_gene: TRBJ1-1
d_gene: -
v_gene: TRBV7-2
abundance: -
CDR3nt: TGTGCCAGCAGCGGTCGGGAGCGCACTGAAGCTTTCTTT
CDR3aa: CASSGRERTEAFF

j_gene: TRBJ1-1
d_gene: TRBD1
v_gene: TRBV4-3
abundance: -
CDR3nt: TGCGCCAGCAGCCAAGATCGACAGGGCTTCATGAACACTGAAGCTTTCTTT
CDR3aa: CASSQDRQGFMNTEAFF

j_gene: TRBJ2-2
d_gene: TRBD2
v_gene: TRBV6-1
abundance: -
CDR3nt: TGTGCCAGCAGTGAAGGTGAGGTAGCGGGTCACACCGGGGAGCTGTTTTTT
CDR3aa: CASSEGEVAGHTGELFF

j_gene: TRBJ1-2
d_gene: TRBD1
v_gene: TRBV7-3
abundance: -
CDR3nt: TGTGCCAGCAGCTCCGGGACAGGGGATTCTGGCTACACCTTC
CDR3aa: CASSSGTGDSGYTF

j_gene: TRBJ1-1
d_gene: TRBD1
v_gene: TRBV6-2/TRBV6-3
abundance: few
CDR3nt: TGTGCCAGCAGTTGGGACAGGGGTTTCGCTTTCTTT
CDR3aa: CASSWDRGFAFF

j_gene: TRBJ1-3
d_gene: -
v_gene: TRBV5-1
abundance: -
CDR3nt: TGCGCCAGCAGCTTGGACTTACCCTCTGGAAACACCATATATTTT
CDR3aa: CASSLDLPSGNTIYF

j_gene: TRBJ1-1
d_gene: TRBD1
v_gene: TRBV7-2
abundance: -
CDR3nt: TGTGCCAGCAGCTTAACCAGGGGGACTGAAGCTTTCTTT
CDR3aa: CASSLTRGTEAFF

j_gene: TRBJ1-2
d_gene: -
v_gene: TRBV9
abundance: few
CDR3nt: TGTGCCAGCAGCGTAGGGGGAGGTACCTATGGCTACACCTTC
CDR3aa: CASSVGGGTYGYTF

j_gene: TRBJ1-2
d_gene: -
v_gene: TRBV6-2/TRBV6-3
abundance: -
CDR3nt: TGTGCCAGCAGTCCCGACAGTTCCGGTTATGGCTACACCTTC
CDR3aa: CASSPDSSGYGYTF

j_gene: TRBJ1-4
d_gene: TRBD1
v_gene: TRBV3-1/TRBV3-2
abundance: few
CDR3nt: TGTGCCAGCAGCAACCTAGGGGGCGAGGGGGAAAAACTGTTTTTT
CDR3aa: CASSNLGGEGEKLFF

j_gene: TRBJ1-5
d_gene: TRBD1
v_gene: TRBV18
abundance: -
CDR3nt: TGTGCCAGCTCACTTGTGGGGACAGGGGAAGGAAGGCAGCCCCAGCATTTT
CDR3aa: CASSLVGTGEGRQPQHF

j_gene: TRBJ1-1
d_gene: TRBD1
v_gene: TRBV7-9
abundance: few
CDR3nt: TGTGCCAGCAGCCTGACAGGGGACACTGAAGCTTTCTTT
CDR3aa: CASSLTGDTEAFF

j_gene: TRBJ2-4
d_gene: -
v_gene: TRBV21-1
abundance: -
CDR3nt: TGTGCCAGCAGCAAAGTTGGACTAGCGGGCTCGCCCCATGGGACCAAAAACATTCAGTACTTC
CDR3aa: CASSKVGLAGSPHGTKNIQYF

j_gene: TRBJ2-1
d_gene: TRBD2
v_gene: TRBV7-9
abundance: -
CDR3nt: TGTGCCAGCAGCTTCTCGACTAGCGGGAATTACAATGAGCAGTTCTTC
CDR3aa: CASSFSTSGNYNEQFF

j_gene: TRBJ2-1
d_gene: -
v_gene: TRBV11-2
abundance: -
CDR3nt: TGTGCCAGCAGCCTCAGCCCTCGGGTTTCCTACAATGAGCAGTTCTTC
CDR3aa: CASSLSPRVSYNEQFF

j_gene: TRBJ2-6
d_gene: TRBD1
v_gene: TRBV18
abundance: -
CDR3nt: TGTGCCAGCTCACCAGGACAGGGGGCGAGGCATGACTCTGGGGCCAACGTCCTGACTTTC
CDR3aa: CASSPGQGARHDSGANVLTF

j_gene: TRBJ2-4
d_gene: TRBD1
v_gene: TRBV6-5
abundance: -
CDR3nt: TGTGCCAGCAGTTACTCGATAGCCAGGGGGCGTTACATTCAGTACTTC
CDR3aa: CASSYSIARGRYIQYF